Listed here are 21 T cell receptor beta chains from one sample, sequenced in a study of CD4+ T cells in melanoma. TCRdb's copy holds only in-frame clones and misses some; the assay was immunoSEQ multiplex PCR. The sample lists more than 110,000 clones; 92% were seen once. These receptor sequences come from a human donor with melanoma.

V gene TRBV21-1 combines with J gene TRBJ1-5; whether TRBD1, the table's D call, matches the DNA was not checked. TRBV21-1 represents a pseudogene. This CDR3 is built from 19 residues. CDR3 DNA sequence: TGTGCCAGCAGCCCCCTCTGGGCCAGAAAAAAGTCTCCTGATCAGCCCCAGCATTTT. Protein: CASSPLWARKKSPDQPQHF.

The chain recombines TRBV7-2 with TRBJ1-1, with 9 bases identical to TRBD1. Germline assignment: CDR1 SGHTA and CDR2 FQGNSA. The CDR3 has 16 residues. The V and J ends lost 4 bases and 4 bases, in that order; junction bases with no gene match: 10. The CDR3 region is CASSSLGQGWVTEAFF. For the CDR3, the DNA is TGTGCCAGCAGCTCCTTGGGACAGGGCTGGGTCACTGAAGCTTTCTTT.

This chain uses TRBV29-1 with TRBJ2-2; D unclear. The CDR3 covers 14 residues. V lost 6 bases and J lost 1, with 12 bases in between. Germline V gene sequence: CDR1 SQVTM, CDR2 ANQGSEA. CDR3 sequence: CSVAVRLNTGELFF. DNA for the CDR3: TGCAGCGTGGCAGTTAGGCTGAACACCGGGGAGCTGTTTTTT.

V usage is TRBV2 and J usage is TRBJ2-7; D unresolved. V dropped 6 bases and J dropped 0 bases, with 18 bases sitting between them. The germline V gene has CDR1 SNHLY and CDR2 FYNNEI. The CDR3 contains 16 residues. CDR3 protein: CASRANRQVPSYEQYF. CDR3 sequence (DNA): TGTGCCAGCAGGGCCAATCGGCAGGTTCCCTCCTACGAGCAGTACTTC.

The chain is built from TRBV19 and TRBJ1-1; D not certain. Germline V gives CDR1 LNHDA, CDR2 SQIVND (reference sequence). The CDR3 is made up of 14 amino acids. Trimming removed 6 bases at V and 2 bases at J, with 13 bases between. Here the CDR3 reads CASRPQVFNTEAFF. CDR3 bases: TGTGCCAGTAGGCCTCAGGTCTTTAACACTGAAGCTTTCTTT.

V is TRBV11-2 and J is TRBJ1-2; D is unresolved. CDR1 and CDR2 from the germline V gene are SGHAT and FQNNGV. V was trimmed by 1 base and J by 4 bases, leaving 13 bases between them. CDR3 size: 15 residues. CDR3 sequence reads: CASSLVGVVTYGYTF. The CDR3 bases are TGTGCCAGCAGCTTAGTCGGGGTGGTAACCTATGGCTACACCTTC.

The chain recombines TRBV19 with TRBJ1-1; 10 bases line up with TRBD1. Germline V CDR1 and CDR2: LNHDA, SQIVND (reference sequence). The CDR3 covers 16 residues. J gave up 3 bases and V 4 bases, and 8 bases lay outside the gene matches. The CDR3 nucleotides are TGTGCCAGTAGTAGAAGCGGGACAGGGGTGCACACTGAAGCTTTCTTT. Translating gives CASSRSGTGVHTEAFF. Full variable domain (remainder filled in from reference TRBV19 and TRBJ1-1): DGGITQSPKYLFRKEGQNVTLSCEQNLNHDAMYWYRQDPGQGLRLIYYSQIVNDFQKGDIAEGYSVSREKKESFPLTVTSAQKNPTAFYLCASSRSGTGVHTEAFFGQGTRLTVV.

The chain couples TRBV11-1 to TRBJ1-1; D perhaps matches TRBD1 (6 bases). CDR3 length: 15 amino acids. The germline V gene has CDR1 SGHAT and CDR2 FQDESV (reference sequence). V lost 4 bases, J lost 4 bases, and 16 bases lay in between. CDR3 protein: CASSYYREGGTEAFF. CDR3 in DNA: TGTGCCAGCAGCTATTACAGGGAGGGGGGCACTGAAGCTTTCTTT.

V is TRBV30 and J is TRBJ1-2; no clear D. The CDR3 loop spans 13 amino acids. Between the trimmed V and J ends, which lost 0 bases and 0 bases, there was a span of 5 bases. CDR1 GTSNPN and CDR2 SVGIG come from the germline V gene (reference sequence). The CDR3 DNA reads TGTGCCTGGAGTGTCCAGTCTAACTATGGCTACACCTTC. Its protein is CAWSVQSNYGYTF.

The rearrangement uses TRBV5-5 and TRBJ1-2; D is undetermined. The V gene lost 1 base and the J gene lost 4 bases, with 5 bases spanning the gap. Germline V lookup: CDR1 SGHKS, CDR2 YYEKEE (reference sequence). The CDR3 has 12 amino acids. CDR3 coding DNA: TGTGCCAGCAGCTTGAACCTCTATGGCTACACCTTC. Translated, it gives CASSLNLYGYTF. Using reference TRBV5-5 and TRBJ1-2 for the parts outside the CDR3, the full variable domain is DAGVTQSPTHLIKTRGQQVTLRCSPISGHKSVSWYQQVLGQGPQFIFQYYEKEERGRGNFPDRFSARQFPNYSSELNVNALLLGDSALYLCASSLNLYGYTFGSGTRLTVV.

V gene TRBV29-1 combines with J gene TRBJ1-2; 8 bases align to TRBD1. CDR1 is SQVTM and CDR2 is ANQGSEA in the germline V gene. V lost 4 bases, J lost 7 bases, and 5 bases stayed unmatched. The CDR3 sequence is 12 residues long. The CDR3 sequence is CSVARTGLGYTF. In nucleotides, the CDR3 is TGCAGCGTTGCCCGGACAGGGCTTGGCTACACCTTC. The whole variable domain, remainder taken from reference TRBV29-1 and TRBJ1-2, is SAVISQKPSRDICQRGTSLTIQCQVDSQVTMMFWYRQQPGQSLTLIATANQGSEATYESGFVIDKFPISRPNLTFSTLTVSNMSPEDSSIYLCSVARTGLGYTFGSGTRLTVV.

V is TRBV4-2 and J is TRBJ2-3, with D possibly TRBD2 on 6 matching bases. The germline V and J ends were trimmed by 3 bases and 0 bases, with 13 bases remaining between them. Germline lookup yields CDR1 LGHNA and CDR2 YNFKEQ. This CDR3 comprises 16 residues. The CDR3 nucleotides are TGTGCCAGCAGCCAGGAGGGACGGCATAGCACAGATACGCAGTATTTT. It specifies CASSQEGRHSTDTQYF.

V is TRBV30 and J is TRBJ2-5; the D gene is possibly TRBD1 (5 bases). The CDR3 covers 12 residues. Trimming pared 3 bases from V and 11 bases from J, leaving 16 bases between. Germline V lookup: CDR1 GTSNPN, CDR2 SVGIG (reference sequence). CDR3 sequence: CAWRKTASTQYF. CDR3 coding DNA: TGTGCCTGGAGGAAGACAGCGTCAACGCAGTACTTC.

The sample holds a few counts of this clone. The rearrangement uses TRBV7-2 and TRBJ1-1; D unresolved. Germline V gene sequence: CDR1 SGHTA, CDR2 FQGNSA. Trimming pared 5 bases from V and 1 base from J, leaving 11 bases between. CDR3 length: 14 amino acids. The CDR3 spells CASSRRDKNTEAFF. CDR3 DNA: TGTGCCAGCAGCCGGAGAGACAAGAACACTGAAGCTTTCTTT.

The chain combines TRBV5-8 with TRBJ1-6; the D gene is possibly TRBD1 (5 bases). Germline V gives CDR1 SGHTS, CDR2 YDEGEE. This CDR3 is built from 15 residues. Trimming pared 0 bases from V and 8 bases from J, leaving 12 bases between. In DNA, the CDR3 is TGTGCCAGCAGCTTGGACGGGGGAGCTTATTCACCCCTCCACTTT. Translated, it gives CASSLDGGAYSPLHF.

CDR3 DNA sequence: TGTGCCAGCAGCGAAGGGGGGGATCGAGGGTACAATGAGCAGTTCTTC. As protein: CASSEGGDRGYNEQFF. The V and J genes are TRBV9 and TRBJ2-1; maybe TRBD2 (7 bases). V was pared by 3 bases and J by 4 bases, with 17 bases between. The germline CDR1 and CDR2 sequences are SGDLS and YYNGEE. The CDR3 spans 16 residues.

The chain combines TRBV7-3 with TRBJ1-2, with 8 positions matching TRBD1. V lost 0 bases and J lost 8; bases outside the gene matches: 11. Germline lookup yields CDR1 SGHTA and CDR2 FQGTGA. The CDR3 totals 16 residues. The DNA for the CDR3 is TGTGCCAGCAGCTTAACTGGGGGGACAGGAGCCTCAGGCTACACCTTC. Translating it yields CASSLTGGTGASGYTF.

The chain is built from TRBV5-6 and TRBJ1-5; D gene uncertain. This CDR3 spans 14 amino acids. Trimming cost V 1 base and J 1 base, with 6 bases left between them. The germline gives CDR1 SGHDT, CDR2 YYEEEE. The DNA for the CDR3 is TGTGCCAGCAGCTTGCCGGGCAGCAATCAGCCCCAGCATTTT. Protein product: CASSLPGSNQPQHF.

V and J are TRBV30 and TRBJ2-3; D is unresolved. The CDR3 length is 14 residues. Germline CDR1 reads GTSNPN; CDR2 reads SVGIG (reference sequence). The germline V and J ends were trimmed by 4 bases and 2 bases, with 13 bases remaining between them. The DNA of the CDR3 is TGTGCCTGGAACAGAGGAGTGTCCACAGATACGCAGTATTTT. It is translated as CAWNRGVSTDTQYF.

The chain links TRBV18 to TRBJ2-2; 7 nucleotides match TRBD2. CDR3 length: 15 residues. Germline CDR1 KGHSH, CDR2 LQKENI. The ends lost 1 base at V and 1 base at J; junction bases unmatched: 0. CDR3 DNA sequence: TGTGCCAGCTCACCACTAGCGGGGAACACCGGGGAGCTGTTTTTT. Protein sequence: CASSPLAGNTGELFF.

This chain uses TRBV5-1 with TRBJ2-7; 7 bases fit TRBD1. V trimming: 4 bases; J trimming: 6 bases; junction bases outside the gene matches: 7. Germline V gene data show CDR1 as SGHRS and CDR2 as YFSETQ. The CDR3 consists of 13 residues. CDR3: CASSGDSHREQYF. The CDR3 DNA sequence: TGCGCCAGCAGCGGGGACAGTCACCGCGAGCAGTACTTC.